This record covers a single TCR beta chain. Its antigen is unidentified. The junction departs from germline at one end; a sequencing error may be responsible. From germline, CDR1 is SGHVS and CDR2 FQNEAQ. The CDR3 is made up of 15 amino acids. These data belong to a study of CD8+CD57+ T cells in acquired aplastic anemia. Study details: Sorted CD4+ and CD8+ cells yielded approximately 3.4 ug of DNA on average.

Whoever was chosen for sequencing had shown CD8+CD57+ cell expansion by flow cytometry. As a group, the patients uniformly had severe acquired aplastic anemia. Points from the study as a whole: Significant differences in CD8+ Simpson's diversity were not observed between patients and controls. Patients and controls shared 25 to 30 CD8+ CDR3 sequences, which appeared highly expressed in patients and within their immunodominant clones.

The use of genomic DNA as template underpinned the TCR beta VDJ and CDR3 profiling. TCRdb reprocessed the reads via MiXCR and lists one record per CDR3 protein. The table records approximately 470,000 distinct CDR3 sequences, less than 35% of them present only once. The sequence was collected from a human donor with aplastic anemia. The chain uses TRBV7-8 and TRBJ2-1; the match to TRBD1 covers 9 bases. What was sequenced was sorted CD4+, CD8+, or CD8+CD57+ T cells (not recorded which) from PBMCs. CDR3 loop: CASSFGGTGLNAQFF. The CDR3 DNA is TGTGCCAGCAGTTTTGGAGGGACAGGGCTGAATGCGCAGTTCTTC.